The 16 T cell receptor beta chains reported below all come from one sample, sequenced in a study of CD8 T cells in ankylosing spondylitis. One entry per CDR3 protein, called by TCRdb with MiXCR from the 5' RACE reads. The sample records around 35,000 distinct CDR3 sequences, more than 9.5% being singletons. Material for sequencing was synovial fluid, either unsorted or a sorted T cell fraction (not recorded which). The receptor set was obtained from a male donor with ankylosing spondylitis.

Only a few counts were recorded for this clonotype. V usage is TRBV6-1 and J usage is TRBJ2-2, with 7 nucleotides matching TRBD2. Germline-derived CDR1 and CDR2 are MNHNS and SASEGT. The CDR3 runs to 16 residues. V lost 7 bases to trimming and J lost 2 bases; unmatched junction nucleotides: 10. In DNA, the CDR3 is TGTGCCAGCACCTCGTGGGGGGGTCAAAACACCGGGGAGCTGTTTTTT. This gives the protein CASTSWGGQNTGELFF.

This clonotype was found a few times. The rearrangement uses TRBV5-1 and TRBJ2-2, with 8 bases fitting TRBD2. From germline, CDR1 is SGHRS and CDR2 YFSETQ. The V segment lost 1 base and the J segment 5 bases; nucleotides outside the gene matches: 4. The CDR3 is 15 residues long. The CDR3 region is CASSLLSGTTGELFF. The CDR3 DNA follows: TGCGCCAGCAGCTTGCTTAGCGGGACTACCGGGGAGCTGTTTTTT.

This clonotype came up a few times. The chain is built from TRBV7-9 and TRBJ2-5; weak D call: TRBD1 (6 bases). V lost 5 bases, J lost 2 bases, and 18 bases lay in between. The CDR3 contains 16 residues. Per the germline V gene, CDR1 is SEHNR and CDR2 is FQNEAQ (reference sequence). CDR3 loop: CASSDPLDRTQETQYF. The CDR3 DNA reads as TGTGCCAGCAGCGACCCTCTCGACAGGACACAAGAGACCCAGTACTTC. Based on the CDR3 plus reference TRBV7-9 and TRBJ2-5, the full variable domain is DTGVSQNPRHKITKRGQNVTFRCDPISEHNRLYWYRQTLGQGPEFLTYFQNEAQLEKSRLLSDRFSAERPKGSFSTLEIQRTEQGDSAMYLCASSDPLDRTQETQYFGPGTRLLVL.

The chain recombines TRBV12-3 or TRBV12-4 with TRBJ2-3; 10 bases fit TRBD2. The CDR3 is made up of 15 amino acids. J lost 4 bases, V lost 5 bases, and 6 bases had no gene match. CDR3 amino acids: CASSPSGRDPDTQYF. CDR3 nucleotide sequence: TGTGCCAGCAGTCCTAGCGGGAGAGACCCAGATACGCAGTATTTT.

The sample holds many counts of this clonotype. The CDR3 coding sequence is TGTGCCAGCAGAGCCGGGACAGGGACCCACAATGAGCAGTTCTTC. Translation: CASRAGTGTHNEQFF. V usage is TRBV6-1 and J usage is TRBJ2-1, with 9 bases fitting TRBD1. The V and J ends lost 6 bases and 5 bases, in that order; junction bases with no gene match: 8. In germline, CDR1 is MNHNS, CDR2 SASEGT. The CDR3 is 15 residues long.

The chain employs TRBV5-4 and TRBJ2-1; 10 nucleotides line up with TRBD1. The CDR3 contains 16 residues. Trimming removed 4 bases from V and 0 bases from J; junction bases left unmatched: 4. Germline CDR1 reads SGHNT; CDR2 reads YYREEE (reference sequence). The CDR3 bases are TGTGCCAGCAGCCCGAGGGACAGGGGCTCCTACAATGAGCAGTTCTTC. Translating it yields CASSPRDRGSYNEQFF.

The V and J genes are TRBV4-1 and TRBJ2-3; 9 bases fit TRBD2. The CDR3 is made up of 16 amino acids. Per germline, CDR1 MGHRA and CDR2 YSYEKL. The V and J ends lost 4 bases and 1 base, in that order; junction bases with no gene match: 6. For the CDR3, the DNA is TGCGCCAGCAGCCCATCCGTAGCGGGGGGCACAGATACGCAGTATTTT. It encodes CASSPSVAGGTDTQYF.

This clonotype was detected only a few times. This chain joins TRBV4-1 and TRBJ2-7, with 9 bases matching TRBD1. The CDR3 sequence is 14 residues long. From germline, CDR1 is MGHRA and CDR2 YSYEKL. The trim removed 4 bases at V and 5 bases at J, leaving 6 bases unmatched. Here the CDR3 reads CASSPGQGPDEQYF. The CDR3 DNA reads TGCGCCAGCAGCCCTGGACAGGGGCCCGACGAGCAGTACTTC.

This clonotype occurred many times. The chain recombines TRBV29-1 with TRBJ2-1, with 9 bases lining up with TRBD1. The germline V gene has CDR1 SQVTM and CDR2 ANQGSEA. V dropped 3 bases and J dropped 10; count of bases not matched to a gene: 4. The CDR3 runs 12 residues. For the CDR3, the DNA is TGCAGCGTTGAGGGACAGGGTAACGAGCAGTTCTTC. It is translated as CSVEGQGNEQFF.

This clonotype is judged medium-sized. The rearrangement joins TRBV7-8 to TRBJ2-7; D possibly corresponds to TRBD2 (5 bases). Trimming left V 3 bases short and J 4 bases short, with 16 bases between. Germline assignment: CDR1 SGHVS and CDR2 FQNEAQ. The CDR3 is made up of 15 amino acids. The CDR3 is CASSFAFGVMYEQYF. In DNA, the CDR3 is TGTGCCAGCAGCTTCGCGTTCGGGGTTATGTACGAGCAGTACTTC.

This clonotype was picked up many times. The J gene is TRBJ2-1, the V gene TRBV24-1; a possible D gene is TRBD2 (6 bases). V was trimmed by 9 bases and J by 1 base, leaving 12 bases between them. The CDR3 runs 14 residues. Germline V gene data show CDR1 as KGHDR and CDR2 as SFDVKD. The CDR3 bases are TGTGCCACCGGCCGTAGCGGTTCCTACAATGAGCAGTTCTTC. Its protein product is CATGRSGSYNEQFF.

The chain carries TRBV28 and TRBJ1-1; D is unclear. Germline-derived CDR1 and CDR2 are MDHEN and SYDVKM. The CDR3 is made up of 13 amino acids. Trimming removed 7 bases at V and 6 bases at J, with 15 bases between. The CDR3 DNA is TGTGCCAGCATCATGGCAGGTGGGGCTGAAGCTTTCTTT. Amino acid sequence: CASIMAGGAEAFF.

In its sample, this clonotype was seen many times. The chain links TRBV29-1 to TRBJ2-7; 7 bases map to TRBD1. From germline, CDR1 is SQVTM and CDR2 ANQGSEA. The CDR3 totals 12 residues. The trim removed 4 bases at V and 3 bases at J, leaving 3 bases unmatched. The CDR3 nucleotides read TGCAGCGTTGCGGGGACAGACTACGAGCAGTACTTC. Residues: CSVAGTDYEQYF.

This clonotype occurred many times. The chain has TRBV19 and TRBJ1-1, with D possibly matching TRBD1 (5 bases). The V and J ends lost 7 bases and 8 bases respectively, with 14 bases between them. The CDR3 totals 12 residues. Germline-derived CDR1 and CDR2 are LNHDA and SQIVND (reference sequence). In DNA form, the CDR3 reads TGTGCCAGTAATGGGCCAGGGAACGAAGCTTTCTTT. Its translation: CASNGPGNEAFF.

The chain recombines TRBV20-1 with TRBJ2-2, with D unresolved. In germline, CDR1 is DFQATT, CDR2 SNEGSKA (reference sequence). V was trimmed by 6 bases and J by 6 bases, leaving 20 bases between them. The CDR3 contains 15 residues. Here the CDR3 DNA reads TGCAGTGCCCGACCCGGGTCAATTTCCGCCGGGGAGCTGTTTTTT. Translating it yields CSARPGSISAGELFF.

The chain joins TRBV7-3 to TRBJ2-3; D uncertain. CDR1 and CDR2 from the germline V gene are SGHTA and FQGTGA. V was cut by 5 bases and J by 7 bases, with 16 bases left in between. The CDR3 has 14 residues. CDR3 in amino acids: CASSPYLLPYTQYF. The CDR3 DNA is TGTGCCAGCAGCCCGTACCTCCTCCCTTATACGCAGTATTTT.